This T cell receptor beta chain originates from a study of blood T cell repertoires in COVID-19. V lost 4 bases and J lost 4, with 13 bases in between. Germline loops: CDR1 LNHDA, CDR2 SQIVND (reference sequence). This CDR3 is 14 amino acids long. In the authors' workflow: Reference gene primers were amplified, and this amplification served to estimate nucleated cell counts. Libraries were prepared by immunoSEQ multiplex PCR; TCRdb keeps only in-frame clonotypes and omits some of them. D and trimming come from the DNA, and the V and J calls and clone size come from that table. The table has tens of thousands of clones, around 83% seen once.

The chain has TRBV19 and TRBJ1-1; weak D call: TRBD1 (6 bases). Sequenced material: peripheral blood. This clonotype originated in a man between 50 and 59 years old with acute or convalescent COVID-19. CDR3 loop: CASSRQVMGTEAFF. For the CDR3, the DNA is TGTGCCAGTAGTAGACAGGTGATGGGCACTGAAGCTTTCTTT.